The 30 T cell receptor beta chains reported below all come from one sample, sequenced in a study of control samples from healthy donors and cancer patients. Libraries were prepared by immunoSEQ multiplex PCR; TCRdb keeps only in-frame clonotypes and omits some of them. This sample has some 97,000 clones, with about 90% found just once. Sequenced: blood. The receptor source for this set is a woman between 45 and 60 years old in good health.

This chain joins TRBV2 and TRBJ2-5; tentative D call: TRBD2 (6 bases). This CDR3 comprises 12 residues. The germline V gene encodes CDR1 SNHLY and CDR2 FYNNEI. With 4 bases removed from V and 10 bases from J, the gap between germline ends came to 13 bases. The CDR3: CASSVRDGVQYF. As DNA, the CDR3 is TGTGCCAGCAGTGTGCGGGACGGGGTCCAGTACTTC.

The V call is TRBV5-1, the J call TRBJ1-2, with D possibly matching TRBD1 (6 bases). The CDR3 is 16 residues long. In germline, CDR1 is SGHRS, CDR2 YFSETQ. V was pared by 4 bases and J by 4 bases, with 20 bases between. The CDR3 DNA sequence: TGCGCCAGCAGCCAAAACCGGGACACCAGAGCCTATGGCTACACCTTC. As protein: CASSQNRDTRAYGYTF.

The CDR3 region has the DNA TGTGCCAGCAGTTTGGGCTGGAGCTCCTACAATGAGCAGTTCTTC. Translated, it gives CASSLGWSSYNEQFF. The V gene is TRBV6-2 or TRBV6-3, the J gene TRBJ2-1, with D unresolved. Germline CDR1 is MNHEY and CDR2 is SVGEGT. The CDR3 loop spans 15 amino acids. Trimming left V 4 bases short and J 0 bases short, with 10 bases between.

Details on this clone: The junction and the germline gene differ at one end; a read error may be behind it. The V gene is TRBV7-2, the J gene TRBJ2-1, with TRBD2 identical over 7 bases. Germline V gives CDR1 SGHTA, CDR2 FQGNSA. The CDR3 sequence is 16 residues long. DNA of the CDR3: TGTGCCAGCAGCGTAGCTAGCGGACTCTCCTACAATGAGCAGTTCTTC. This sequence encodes CASSVASGLSYNEQFF.

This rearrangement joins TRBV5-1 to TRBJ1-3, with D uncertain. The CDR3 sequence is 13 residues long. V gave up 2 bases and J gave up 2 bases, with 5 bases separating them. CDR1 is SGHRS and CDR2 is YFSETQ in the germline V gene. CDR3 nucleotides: TGCGCCAGCAGCTTTGATACTGGAAACACCATATATTTT. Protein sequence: CASSFDTGNTIYF.

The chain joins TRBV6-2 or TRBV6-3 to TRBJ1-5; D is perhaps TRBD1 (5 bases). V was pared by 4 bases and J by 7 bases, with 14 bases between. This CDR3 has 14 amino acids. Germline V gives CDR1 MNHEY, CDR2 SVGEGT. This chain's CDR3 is CASSSPGRGQPQHF. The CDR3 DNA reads TGTGCCAGCAGTTCGCCGGGACGGGGGCAGCCCCAGCATTTT.

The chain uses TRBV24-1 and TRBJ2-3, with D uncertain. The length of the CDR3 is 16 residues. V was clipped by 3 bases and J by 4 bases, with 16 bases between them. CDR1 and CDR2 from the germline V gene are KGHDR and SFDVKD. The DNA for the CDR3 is TGTGCCACCAGTGATCCGGCCCGGTTTAGTGCAGATACGCAGTATTTT. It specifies CATSDPARFSADTQYF.

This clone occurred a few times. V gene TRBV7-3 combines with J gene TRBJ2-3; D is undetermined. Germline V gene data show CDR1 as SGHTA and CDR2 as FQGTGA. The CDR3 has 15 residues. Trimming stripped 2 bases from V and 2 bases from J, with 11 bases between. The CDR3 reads CASSLRTKHTDTQYF. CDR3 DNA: TGTGCCAGCAGCTTACGGACCAAACACACAGATACGCAGTATTTT.

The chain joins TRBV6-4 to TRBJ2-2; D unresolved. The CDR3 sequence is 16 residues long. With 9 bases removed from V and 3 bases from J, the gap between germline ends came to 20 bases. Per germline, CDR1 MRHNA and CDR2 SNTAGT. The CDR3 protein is CASREDPHADTGELFF. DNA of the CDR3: TGTGCCAGTAGAGAGGACCCCCACGCTGACACCGGGGAGCTGTTTTTT.

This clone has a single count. CDR3 loop: CASSSYAGTSGDNEQFF. The CDR3 DNA reads TGTGCCAGCAGCTCTTATGCCGGGACTAGCGGGGACAATGAGCAGTTCTTC. This chain joins TRBV7-3 and TRBJ2-1, with 13 bases fitting TRBD2. The CDR3 spans 17 residues. Looked up from germline, CDR1 is SGHTA and CDR2 is FQGTGA. V lost 4 bases, J lost 5 bases, and 8 bases stayed unmatched. Full variable domain (missing parts from reference TRBV7-3 and TRBJ2-1): GAGVSQTPSNKVTEKGKYVELRCDPISGHTALYWYRQSLGQGPEFLIYFQGTGAADDSGLPNDRFFAVRPEGSVSTLKIQRTERGDSAVYLCASSSYAGTSGDNEQFFGPGTRLTVL.

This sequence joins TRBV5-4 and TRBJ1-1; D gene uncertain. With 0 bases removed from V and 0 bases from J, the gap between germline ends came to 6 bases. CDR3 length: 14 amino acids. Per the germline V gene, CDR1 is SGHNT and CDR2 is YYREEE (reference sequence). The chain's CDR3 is CASSLASMNTEAFF. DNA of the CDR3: TGTGCCAGCAGCTTGGCCAGTATGAACACTGAAGCTTTCTTT.

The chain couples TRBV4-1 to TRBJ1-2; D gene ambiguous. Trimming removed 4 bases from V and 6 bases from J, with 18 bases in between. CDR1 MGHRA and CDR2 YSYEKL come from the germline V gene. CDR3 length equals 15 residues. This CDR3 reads CASSPDNFVLNGYTF. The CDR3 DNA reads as TGCGCCAGCAGCCCCGACAATTTTGTCCTCAATGGCTACACCTTC.

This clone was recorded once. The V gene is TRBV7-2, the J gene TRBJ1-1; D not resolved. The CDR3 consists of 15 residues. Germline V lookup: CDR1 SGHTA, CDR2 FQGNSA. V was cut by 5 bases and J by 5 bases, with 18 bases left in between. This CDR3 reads CASSPRVKGQTEAFF. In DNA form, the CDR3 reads TGTGCCAGCAGCCCCCGAGTTAAGGGTCAGACTGAAGCTTTCTTT.

This CDR3 is CASSLAGWDEVNQPQHF. The CDR3 coding sequence is TGTGCCAGCAGCTTAGCGGGGTGGGACGAGGTTAATCAGCCCCAGCATTTT. V usage is TRBV7-8 and J usage is TRBJ1-5; D is possibly TRBD1 (5 bases). With 0 bases removed from V and 4 bases from J, the gap between germline ends came to 16 bases. The CDR3 sequence is 17 residues long. The germline V gene has CDR1 SGHVS and CDR2 FQNEAQ.

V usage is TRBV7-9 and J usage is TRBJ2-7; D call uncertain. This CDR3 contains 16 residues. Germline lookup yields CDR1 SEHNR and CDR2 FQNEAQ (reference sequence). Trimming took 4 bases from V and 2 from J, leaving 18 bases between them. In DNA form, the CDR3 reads TGTGCCAGCAGCTCCGGGTTCGGAATACGCGCCTACGAGCAGTACGTC. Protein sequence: CASSSGFGIRAYEQYV.

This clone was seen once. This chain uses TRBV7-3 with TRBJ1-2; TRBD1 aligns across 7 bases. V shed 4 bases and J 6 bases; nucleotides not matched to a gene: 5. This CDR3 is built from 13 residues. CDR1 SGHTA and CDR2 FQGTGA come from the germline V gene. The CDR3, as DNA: TGTGCCAGCAGCTCCTACGACAGGGATGGCTACACCTTC. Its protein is CASSSYDRDGYTF.

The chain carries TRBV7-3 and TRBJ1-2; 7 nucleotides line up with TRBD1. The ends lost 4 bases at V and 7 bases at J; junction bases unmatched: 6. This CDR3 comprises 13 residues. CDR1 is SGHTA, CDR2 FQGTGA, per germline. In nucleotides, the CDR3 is TGTGCCAGCAGCTCCGAGGGGGCGTCTGGCTACACCTTC. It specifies CASSSEGASGYTF.

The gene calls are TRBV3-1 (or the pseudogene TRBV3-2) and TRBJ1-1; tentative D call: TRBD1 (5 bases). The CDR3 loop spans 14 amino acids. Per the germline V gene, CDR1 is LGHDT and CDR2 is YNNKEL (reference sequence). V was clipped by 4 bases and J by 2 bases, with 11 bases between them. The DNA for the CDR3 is TGTGCCAGCAGCCGAGGGACGGCAAACACTGAAGCTTTCTTT. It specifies CASSRGTANTEAFF.

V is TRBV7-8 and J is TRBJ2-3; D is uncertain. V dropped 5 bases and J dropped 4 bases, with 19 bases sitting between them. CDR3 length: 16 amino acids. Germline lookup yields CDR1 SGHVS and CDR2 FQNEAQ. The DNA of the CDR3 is TGTGCCAGCAGCAACCTAGGGCCTCTCGGAGCAGATACGCAGTATTTT. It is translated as CASSNLGPLGADTQYF. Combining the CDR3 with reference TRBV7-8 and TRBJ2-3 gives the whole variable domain GAGVSQSPRYKVAKRGQDVALRCDPISGHVSLFWYQQALGQGPEFLTYFQNEAQLDKSGLPSDRFFAERPEGSVSTLKIQRTQQEDSAVYLCASSNLGPLGADTQYFGPGTRLTVL.

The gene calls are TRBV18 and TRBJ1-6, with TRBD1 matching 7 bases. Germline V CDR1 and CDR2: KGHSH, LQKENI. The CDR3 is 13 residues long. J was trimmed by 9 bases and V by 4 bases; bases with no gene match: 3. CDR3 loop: CASSLQGLSPLHF. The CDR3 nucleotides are TGTGCCAGCTCACTACAGGGGCTTTCACCCCTCCACTTT.

CDR3 sequence (DNA): TGCAGCGTGGGGACTGGGGCCAACGTCCTGACTTTC. Amino acid sequence: CSVGTGANVLTF. The V and J genes are TRBV29-1 and TRBJ2-6; D not certain. Germline lookup yields CDR1 SQVTM and CDR2 ANQGSEA. The CDR3 covers 12 residues. V lost 6 bases and J lost 2, with 5 bases in between. The full variable domain, rest sourced from reference TRBV29-1 and TRBJ2-6, is SAVISQKPSRDICQRGTSLTIQCQVDSQVTMMFWYRQQPGQSLTLIATANQGSEATYESGFVIDKFPISRPNLTFSTLTVSNMSPEDSSIYLCSVGTGANVLTFGAGSRLTVL.

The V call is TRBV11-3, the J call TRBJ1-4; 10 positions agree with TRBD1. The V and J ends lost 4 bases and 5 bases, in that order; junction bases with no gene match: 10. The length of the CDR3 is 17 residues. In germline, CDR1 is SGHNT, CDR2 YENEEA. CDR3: CASSSRDRGRANEKLFF. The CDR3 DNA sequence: TGTGCCAGCAGCTCCCGGGACAGGGGCCGAGCGAATGAAAAACTGTTTTTT.

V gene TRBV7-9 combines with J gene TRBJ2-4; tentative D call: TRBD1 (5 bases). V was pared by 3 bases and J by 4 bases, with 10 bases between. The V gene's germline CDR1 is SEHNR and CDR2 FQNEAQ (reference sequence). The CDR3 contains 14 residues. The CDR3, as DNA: TGTGCCAGCAGCTTGGGGCTAGGGAAAAACATTCAGTACTTC. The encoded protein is CASSLGLGKNIQYF.

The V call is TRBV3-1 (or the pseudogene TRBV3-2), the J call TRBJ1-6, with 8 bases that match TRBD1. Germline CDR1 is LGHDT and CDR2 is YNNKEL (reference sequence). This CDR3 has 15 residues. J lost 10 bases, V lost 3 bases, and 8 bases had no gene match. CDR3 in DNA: TGTGCCAGCAGCCACGTACAGGGGGTGCGATCACCCCTCCACTTT. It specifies CASSHVQGVRSPLHF.

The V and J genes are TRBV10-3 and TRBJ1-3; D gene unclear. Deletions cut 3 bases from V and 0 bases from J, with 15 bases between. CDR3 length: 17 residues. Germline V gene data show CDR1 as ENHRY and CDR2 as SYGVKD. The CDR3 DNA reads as TGTGCCATCAGTGACTATTCGGCAGCCAACTCTGGAAACACCATATATTTT. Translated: CAISDYSAANSGNTIYF.

In DNA, the CDR3 is TGTGCCAGCAGCAGGAAGTGTAGGCGGGAGGGCGACACAGATACGCAGTATTTT. Protein: CASSRKCRREGDTDTQYF. This sequence joins TRBV21-1 and TRBJ2-3; whether TRBD2, the table's D call, matches the DNA was not checked. TRBV21-1 is described as a pseudogene. This CDR3 spans 18 amino acids.

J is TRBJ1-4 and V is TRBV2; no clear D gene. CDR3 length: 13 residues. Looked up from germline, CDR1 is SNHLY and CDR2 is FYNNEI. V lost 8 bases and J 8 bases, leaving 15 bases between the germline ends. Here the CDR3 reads CASAFRQYEKLFF. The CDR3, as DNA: TGTGCCAGCGCGTTTCGGCAATACGAAAAACTGTTTTTT.

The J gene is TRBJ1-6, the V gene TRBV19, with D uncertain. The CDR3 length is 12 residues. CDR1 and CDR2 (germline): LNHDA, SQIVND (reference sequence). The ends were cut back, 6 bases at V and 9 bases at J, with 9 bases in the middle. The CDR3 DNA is TGTGCCAGTAGGGAGAAGGCTTCACCCCTCCACTTT. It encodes CASREKASPLHF.

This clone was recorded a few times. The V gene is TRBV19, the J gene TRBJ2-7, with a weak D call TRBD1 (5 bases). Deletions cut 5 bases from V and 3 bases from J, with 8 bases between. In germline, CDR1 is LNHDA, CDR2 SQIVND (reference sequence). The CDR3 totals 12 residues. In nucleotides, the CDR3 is TGTGCCAGTAGTGACAGTTACTACGAGCAGTACTTC. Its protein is CASSDSYYEQYF. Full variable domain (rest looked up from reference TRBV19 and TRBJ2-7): DGGITQSPKYLFRKEGQNVTLSCEQNLNHDAMYWYRQDPGQGLRLIYYSQIVNDFQKGDIAEGYSVSREKKESFPLTVTSAQKNPTAFYLCASSDSYYEQYFGPGTRLTVT.

The CDR3 DNA sequence: TGTGCCAGTGGCGCCCGGGACAGCTATGGCTACACCTTC. Amino acid sequence: CASGARDSYGYTF. This sequence joins TRBV19 and TRBJ1-2; 7 bases are shared with TRBD1. The CDR3 is 13 amino acids. The germline V gene has CDR1 LNHDA and CDR2 SQIVND (reference sequence). V was pared by 8 bases and J by 4 bases, with 7 bases of the junction left unmatched.